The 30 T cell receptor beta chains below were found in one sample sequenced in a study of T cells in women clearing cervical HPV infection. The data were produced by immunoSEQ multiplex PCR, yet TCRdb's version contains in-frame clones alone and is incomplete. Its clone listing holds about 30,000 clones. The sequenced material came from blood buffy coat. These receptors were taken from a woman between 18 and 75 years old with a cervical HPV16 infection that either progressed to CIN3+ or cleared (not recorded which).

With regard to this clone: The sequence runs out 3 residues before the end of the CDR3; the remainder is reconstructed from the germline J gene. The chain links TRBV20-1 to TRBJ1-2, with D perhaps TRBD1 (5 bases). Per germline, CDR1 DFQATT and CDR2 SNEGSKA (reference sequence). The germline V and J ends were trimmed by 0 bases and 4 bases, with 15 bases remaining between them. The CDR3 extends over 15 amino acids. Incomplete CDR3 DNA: TGCAGTGCTAGAGATCTCCAGGGCGACGGCTATGGC. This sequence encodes CSARDLQGDGYG. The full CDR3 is CSARDLQGDGYGYTF.

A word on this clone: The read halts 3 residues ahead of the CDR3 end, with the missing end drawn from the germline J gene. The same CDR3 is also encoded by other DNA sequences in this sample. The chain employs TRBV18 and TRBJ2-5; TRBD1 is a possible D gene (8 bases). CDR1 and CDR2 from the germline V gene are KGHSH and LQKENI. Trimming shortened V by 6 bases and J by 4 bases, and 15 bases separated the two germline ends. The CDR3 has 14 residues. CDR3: CASSRTGRGETQYF. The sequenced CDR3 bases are TGTGCCAGCTCCCGGACAGGGAGGGGAGAGACC.

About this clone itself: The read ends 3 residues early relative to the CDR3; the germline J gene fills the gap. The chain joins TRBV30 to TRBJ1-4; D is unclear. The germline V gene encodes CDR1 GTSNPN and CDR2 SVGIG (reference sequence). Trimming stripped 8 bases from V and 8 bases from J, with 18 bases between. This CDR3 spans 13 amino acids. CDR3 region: CARTGVNREKLFF. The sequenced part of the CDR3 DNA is TGTGCCCGGACCGGGGTAAATCGGGAAAAA.

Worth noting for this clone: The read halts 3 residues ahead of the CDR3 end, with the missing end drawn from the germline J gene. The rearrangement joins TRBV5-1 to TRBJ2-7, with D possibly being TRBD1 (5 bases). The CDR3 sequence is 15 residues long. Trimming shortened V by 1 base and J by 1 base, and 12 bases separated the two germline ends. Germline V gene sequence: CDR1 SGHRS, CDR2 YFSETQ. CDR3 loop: CASSLLPGKSYEQYF. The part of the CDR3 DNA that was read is TGCGCCAGCAGCTTGCTTCCAGGGAAATCCTACGAG. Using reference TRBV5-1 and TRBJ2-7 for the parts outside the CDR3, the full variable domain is KAGVTQTPRYLIKTRGQQVTLSCSPISGHRSVSWYQQTPGQGLQFLFEYFSETQRNKGNFPGRFSGRQFSNSRSEMNVSTLELGDSALYLCASSLLPGKSYEQYFGPGTRLTVT.

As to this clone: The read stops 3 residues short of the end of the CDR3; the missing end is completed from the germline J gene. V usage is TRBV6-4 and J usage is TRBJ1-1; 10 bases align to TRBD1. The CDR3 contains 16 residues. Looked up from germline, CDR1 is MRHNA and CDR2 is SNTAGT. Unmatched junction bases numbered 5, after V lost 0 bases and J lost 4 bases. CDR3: CASSDSGTGASTEAFF. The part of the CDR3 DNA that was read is TGTGCCAGCAGTGACTCGGGGACAGGGGCGAGCACTGAA.

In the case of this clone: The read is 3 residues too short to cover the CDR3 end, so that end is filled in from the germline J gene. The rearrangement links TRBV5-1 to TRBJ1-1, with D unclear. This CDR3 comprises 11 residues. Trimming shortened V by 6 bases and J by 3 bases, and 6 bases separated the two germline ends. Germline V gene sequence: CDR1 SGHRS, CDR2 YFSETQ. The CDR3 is CASKSDTEAFF. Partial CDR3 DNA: TGCGCCAGCAAATCAGACACTGAA.

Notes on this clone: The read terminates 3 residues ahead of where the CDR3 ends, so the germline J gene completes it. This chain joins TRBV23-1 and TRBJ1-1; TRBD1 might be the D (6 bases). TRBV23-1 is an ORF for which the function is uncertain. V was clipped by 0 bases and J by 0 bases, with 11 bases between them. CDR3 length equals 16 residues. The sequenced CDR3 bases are TGCGCCAGCAGTCAATCCCCGGGACATTTGAACACTGAA. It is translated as CASSQSPGHLNTE. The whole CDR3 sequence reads CASSQSPGHLNTEAFF.

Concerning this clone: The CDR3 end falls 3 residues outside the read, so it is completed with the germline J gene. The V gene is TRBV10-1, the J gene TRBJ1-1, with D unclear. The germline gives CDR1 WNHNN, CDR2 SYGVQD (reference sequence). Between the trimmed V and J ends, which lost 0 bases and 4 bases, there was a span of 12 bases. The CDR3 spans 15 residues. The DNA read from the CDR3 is TGCGCCAGCAGTGAGTCCCCGCGGGTTAGCACTGAA. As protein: CASSESPRVSTE. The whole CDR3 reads CASSESPRVSTEAFF.

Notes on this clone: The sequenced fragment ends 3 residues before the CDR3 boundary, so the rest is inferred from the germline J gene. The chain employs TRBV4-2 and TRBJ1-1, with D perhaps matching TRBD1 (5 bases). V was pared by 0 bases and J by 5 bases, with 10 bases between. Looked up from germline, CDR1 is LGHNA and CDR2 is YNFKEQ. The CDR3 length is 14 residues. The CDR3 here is CASSQEGGGTEAFF. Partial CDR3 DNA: TGTGCCAGCAGCCAAGAGGGGGGAGGTACTGAA.

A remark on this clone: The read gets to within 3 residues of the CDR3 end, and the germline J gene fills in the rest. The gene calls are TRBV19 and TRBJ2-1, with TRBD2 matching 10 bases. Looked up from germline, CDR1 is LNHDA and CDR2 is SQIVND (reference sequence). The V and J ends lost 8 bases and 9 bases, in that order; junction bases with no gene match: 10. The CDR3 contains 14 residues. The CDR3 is CASGPGLAFFEQFF. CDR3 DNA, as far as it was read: TGTGCCAGTGGGCCGGGACTAGCGTTTTTTGAG.

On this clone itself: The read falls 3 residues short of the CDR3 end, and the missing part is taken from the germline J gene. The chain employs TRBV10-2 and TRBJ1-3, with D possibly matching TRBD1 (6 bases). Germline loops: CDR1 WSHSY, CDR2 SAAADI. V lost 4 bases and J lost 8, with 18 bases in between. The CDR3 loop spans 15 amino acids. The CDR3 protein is CASSGVRQAQDTIYF. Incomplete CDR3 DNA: TGCGCCAGCAGTGGAGTTCGACAGGCCCAGGACACC.

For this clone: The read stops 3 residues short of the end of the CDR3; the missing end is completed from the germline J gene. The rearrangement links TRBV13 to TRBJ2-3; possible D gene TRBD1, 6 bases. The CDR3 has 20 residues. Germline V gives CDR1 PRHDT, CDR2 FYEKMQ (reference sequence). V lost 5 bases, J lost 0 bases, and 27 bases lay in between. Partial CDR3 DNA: TGTGCCAGCAGCACCGGACCCGAGAGGGGGTACTTCCCTAGCACAGATACG. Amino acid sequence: CASSTGPERGYFPSTDT. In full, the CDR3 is CASSTGPERGYFPSTDTQYF.

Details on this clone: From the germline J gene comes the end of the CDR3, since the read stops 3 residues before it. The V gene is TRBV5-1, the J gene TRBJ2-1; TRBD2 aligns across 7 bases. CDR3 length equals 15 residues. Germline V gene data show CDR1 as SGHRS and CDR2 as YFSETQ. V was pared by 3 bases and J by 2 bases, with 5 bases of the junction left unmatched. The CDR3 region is CASSWWGGAYNEQFF. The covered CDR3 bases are TGCGCCAGCAGCTGGTGGGGAGGGGCCTACAATGAG.

The covered CDR3 bases are TGCAGCGTTGTTCGGGGGGGAGGACAGAACACTGAA. Translated: CSVVRGGGQNTE. Given in full, the CDR3 is CSVVRGGGQNTEAFF. The chain is built from TRBV29-1 and TRBJ1-1, with a tentative D call TRBD1 (5 bases). The sequenced fragment ends 3 residues before the CDR3 boundary, so the rest is inferred from the germline J gene. Germline V gene sequence: CDR1 SQVTM, CDR2 ANQGSEA. This CDR3 is built from 15 residues. Trimming took off 4 bases at V and 1 base at J, with 16 bases between the two ends.

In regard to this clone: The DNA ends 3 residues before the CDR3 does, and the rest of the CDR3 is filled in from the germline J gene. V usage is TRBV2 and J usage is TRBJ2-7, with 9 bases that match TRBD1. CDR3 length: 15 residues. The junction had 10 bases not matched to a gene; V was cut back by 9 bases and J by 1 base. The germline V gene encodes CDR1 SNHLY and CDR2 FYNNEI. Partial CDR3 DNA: TGTGCCAGTCAGAACCGACAGGGGGTATCCTACGAG. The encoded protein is CASQNRQGVSYE. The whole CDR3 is CASQNRQGVSYEQYF.

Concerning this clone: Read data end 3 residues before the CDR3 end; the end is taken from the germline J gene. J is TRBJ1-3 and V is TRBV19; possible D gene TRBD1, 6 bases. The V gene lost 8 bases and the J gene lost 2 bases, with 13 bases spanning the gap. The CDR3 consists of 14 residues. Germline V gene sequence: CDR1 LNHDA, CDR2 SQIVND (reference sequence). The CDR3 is CASLRGGPGNTIYF. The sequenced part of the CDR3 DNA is TGTGCCAGTCTTAGGGGGGGCCCTGGAAACACC.

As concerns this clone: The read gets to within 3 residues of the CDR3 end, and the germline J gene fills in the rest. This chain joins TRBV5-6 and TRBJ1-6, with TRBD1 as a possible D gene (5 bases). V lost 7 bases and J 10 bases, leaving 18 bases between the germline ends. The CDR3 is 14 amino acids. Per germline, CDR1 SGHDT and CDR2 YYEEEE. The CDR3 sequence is CASAPGQRWSPLHF. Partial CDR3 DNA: TGTGCCAGCGCCCCCGGACAACGGTGGTCACCC. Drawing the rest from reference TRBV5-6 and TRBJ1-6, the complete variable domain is DAGVTQSPTHLIKTRGQQVTLRCSPKSGHDTVSWYQQALGQGPQFIFQYYEEEERQRGNFPDRFSGHQFPNYSSELNVNALLLGDSALYLCASAPGQRWSPLHFGNGTRLTVT.

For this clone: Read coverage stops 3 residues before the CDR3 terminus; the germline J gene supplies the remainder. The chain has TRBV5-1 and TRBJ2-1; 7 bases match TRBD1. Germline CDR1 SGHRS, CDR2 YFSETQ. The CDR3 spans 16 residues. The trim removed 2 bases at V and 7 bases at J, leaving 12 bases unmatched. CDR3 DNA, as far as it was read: TGCGCCAGCAGCTTTCCCGCTAGGGGGCGCGGGAATGAG. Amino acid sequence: CASSFPARGRGNE. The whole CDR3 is CASSFPARGRGNEQFF.

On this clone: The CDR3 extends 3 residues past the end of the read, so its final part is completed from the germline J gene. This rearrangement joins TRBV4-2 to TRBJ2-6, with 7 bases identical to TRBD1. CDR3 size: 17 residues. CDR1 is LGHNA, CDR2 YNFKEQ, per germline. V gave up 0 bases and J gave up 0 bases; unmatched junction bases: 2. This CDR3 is CASSQDGDSSGANVLTF. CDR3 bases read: TGTGCCAGCAGCCAAGATGGGGACAGCTCTGGGGCCAACGTC.

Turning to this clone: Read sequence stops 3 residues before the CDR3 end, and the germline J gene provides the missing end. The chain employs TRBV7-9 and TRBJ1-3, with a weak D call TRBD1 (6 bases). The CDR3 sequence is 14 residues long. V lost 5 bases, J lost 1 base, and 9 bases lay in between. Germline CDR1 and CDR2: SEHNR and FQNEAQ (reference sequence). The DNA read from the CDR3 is TGTGCCAGCAGCCTACAGGGTTCTGGAAACACC. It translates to CASSLQGSGNT. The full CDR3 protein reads CASSLQGSGNTIYF.

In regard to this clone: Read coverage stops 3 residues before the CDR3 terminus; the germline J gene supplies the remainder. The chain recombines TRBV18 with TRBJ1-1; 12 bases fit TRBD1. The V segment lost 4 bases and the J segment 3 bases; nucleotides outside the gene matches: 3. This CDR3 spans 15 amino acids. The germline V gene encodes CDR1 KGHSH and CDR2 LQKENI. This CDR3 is CASSRGTGGDTEAFF. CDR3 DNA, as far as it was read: TGTGCCAGCTCACGAGGGACAGGGGGCGACACTGAA.

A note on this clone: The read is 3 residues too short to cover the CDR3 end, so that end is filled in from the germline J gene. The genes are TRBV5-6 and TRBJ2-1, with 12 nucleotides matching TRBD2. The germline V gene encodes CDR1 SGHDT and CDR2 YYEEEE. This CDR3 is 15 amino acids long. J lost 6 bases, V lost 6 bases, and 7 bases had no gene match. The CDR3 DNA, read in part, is TGTGCCAGCAAGACCCTAGCGGGGGGGTTCAATGAG. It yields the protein CASKTLAGGFNE. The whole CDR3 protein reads CASKTLAGGFNEQFF.

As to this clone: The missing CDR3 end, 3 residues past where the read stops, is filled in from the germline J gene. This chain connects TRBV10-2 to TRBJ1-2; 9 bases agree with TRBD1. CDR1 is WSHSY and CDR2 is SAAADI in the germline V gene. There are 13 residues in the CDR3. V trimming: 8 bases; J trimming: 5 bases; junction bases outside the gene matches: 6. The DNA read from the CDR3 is TGCGCCAGCTCAGGGACAGGGAATTATGGC. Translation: CASSGTGNYG. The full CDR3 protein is CASSGTGNYGYTF.

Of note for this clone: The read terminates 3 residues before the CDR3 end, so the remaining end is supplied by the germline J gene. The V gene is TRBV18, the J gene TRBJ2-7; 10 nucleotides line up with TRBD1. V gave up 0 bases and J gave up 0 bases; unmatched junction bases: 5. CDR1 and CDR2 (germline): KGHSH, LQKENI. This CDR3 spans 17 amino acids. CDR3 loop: CASSPPGTGASSYEQYF. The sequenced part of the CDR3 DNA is TGTGCCAGCTCACCACCGGGGACAGGGGCAAGCTCCTACGAG.

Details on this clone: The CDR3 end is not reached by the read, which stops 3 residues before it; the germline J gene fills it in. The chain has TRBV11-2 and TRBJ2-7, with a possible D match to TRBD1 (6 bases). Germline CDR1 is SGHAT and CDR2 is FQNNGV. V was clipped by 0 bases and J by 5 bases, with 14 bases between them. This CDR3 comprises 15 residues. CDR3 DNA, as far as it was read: TGTGCCAGCAGCTTAGAGGGGGCTCAGAGGAACGAG. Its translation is CASSLEGAQRNE. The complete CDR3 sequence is CASSLEGAQRNEQYF.

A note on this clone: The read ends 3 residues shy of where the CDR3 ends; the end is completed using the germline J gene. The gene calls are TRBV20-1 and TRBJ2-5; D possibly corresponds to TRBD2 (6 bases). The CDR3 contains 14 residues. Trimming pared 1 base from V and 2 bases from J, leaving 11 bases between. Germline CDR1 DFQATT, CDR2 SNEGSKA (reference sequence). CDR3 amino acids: CSARGYAGQETQYF. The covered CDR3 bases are TGCAGTGCTAGAGGCTACGCGGGGCAAGAGACC.

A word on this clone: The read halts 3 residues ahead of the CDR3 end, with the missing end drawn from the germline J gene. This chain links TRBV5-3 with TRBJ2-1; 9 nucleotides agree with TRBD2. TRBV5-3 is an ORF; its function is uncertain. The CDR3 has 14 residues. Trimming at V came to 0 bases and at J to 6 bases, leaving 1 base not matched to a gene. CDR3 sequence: CARSLGGGANEQFF. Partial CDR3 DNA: TGTGCCAGAAGCTTGGGCGGGGGGGCCAATGAG.

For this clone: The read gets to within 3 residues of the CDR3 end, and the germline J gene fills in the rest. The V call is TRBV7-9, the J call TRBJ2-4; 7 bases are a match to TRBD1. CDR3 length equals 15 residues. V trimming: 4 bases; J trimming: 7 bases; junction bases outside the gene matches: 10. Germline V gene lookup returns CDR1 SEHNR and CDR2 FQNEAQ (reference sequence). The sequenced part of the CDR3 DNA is TGTGCCAGCAGCTCGAACCGGGACAGTCGCAACATT. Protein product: CASSSNRDSRNI. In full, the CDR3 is CASSSNRDSRNIQYF.

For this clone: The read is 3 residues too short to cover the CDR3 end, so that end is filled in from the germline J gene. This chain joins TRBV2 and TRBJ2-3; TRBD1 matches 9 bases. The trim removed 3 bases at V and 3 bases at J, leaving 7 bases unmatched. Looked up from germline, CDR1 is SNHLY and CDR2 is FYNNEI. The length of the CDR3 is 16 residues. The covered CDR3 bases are TGTGCCAGCAGTGATCGTACAGGGGGCGGGACAGATACG. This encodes CASSDRTGGGTDT. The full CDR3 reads CASSDRTGGGTDTQYF.

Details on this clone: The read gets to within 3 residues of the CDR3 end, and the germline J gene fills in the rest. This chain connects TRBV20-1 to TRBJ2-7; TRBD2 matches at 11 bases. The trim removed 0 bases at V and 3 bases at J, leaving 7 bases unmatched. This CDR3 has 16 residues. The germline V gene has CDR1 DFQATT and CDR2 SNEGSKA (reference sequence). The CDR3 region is CSARDSTSGRFYEQYF. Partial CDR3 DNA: TGCAGTGCTAGAGATAGTACTAGCGGGAGATTCTACGAG.